These T cell receptor beta chains were read from a single sample in a study of blood T cell repertoires in COVID-19. Some clones are missing from TCRdb's copy, which holds only in-frame ones; the method was immunoSEQ multiplex PCR. Here the sample spans a few hundred thousand clones, 80% to 90% being singletons. The sample was peripheral blood. These receptors were collected from a man younger than 35 who had recovered from COVID-19. The CDR3 runs from the conserved cysteine through the conserved F or W. The order of the fields is J gene, clone size, V gene, CDR3 protein. Expanded clones get a size class; other rows say once, few or many, or leave the size out.

j_gene: TRBJ2-2; abundance: -; v_gene: TRBV2; CDR3aa: CASGWGVGDTGELFF
j_gene: TRBJ2-1; abundance: -; v_gene: TRBV5-4; CDR3aa: CASSFINEQFF
j_gene: TRBJ1-1; abundance: -; v_gene: TRBV5-1; CDR3aa: CASSLAIRAGGGTEAFF
j_gene: TRBJ1-6; abundance: -; v_gene: TRBV6-5; CDR3aa: CASRDPGQGYSPLHF
j_gene: TRBJ2-1; abundance: once; v_gene: TRBV19; CDR3aa: CASSIMYGYNEQFF
j_gene: TRBJ1-1; abundance: -; v_gene: TRBV11-2; CDR3aa: CASSLAGLGRGAFF
j_gene: TRBJ2-6; abundance: once; v_gene: TRBV6-1; CDR3aa: CASSEASFSGANVLTF
j_gene: TRBJ1-1; abundance: -; v_gene: TRBV6-5; CDR3aa: CASSYSGTMNTEAFF
j_gene: TRBJ2-3; abundance: -; v_gene: TRBV18; CDR3aa: CASSPFPLAGGTDTQYF
j_gene: TRBJ2-1; abundance: -; v_gene: TRBV5-1; CDR3aa: CASSLDWSGGALYEQFF
j_gene: TRBJ2-1; abundance: -; v_gene: TRBV25-1; CDR3aa: CASNSGTSGRAVYNEQFF
j_gene: TRBJ1-1; abundance: few; v_gene: TRBV9; CDR3aa: CASSVGTGGIGTEAFF
j_gene: TRBJ2-2; abundance: -; v_gene: TRBV5-4; CDR3aa: CASSLDPVTNTGELFF
j_gene: TRBJ1-5; abundance: -; v_gene: TRBV11-2; CDR3aa: CASSLGTDNQPQHF
j_gene: TRBJ1-5; abundance: -; v_gene: TRBV7-8; CDR3aa: CASSLVGLNQPQHF
j_gene: TRBJ2-7; abundance: once; v_gene: TRBV11-2; CDR3aa: CASSLGSASYEQYF
j_gene: TRBJ1-2; abundance: -; v_gene: TRBV7-9; CDR3aa: CASSGQGAFLYGYTF
j_gene: TRBJ1-1; abundance: few; v_gene: TRBV7-6; CDR3aa: CASSLDKNTEAFF
j_gene: TRBJ1-2; abundance: -; v_gene: TRBV7-2; CDR3aa: CASSLEGGVGYTF
j_gene: TRBJ2-7; abundance: -; v_gene: TRBV12-3/TRBV12-4; CDR3aa: CASSSGTPGEQYF
j_gene: TRBJ1-1; abundance: -; v_gene: TRBV9; CDR3aa: CASSVEIDWATAEAFF
j_gene: TRBJ1-5; abundance: -; v_gene: TRBV19; CDR3aa: CASSITASTAGNQPQHF
j_gene: TRBJ1-2; abundance: -; v_gene: TRBV5-4; CDR3aa: CASSVGQGVSYGYTF
j_gene: TRBJ2-7; abundance: -; v_gene: TRBV12-3/TRBV12-4; CDR3aa: CASALDSEQYF
j_gene: TRBJ1-1; abundance: -; v_gene: TRBV9; CDR3aa: CASSVGGQIMNTEAFF
j_gene: TRBJ2-7; abundance: -; v_gene: TRBV7-2; CDR3aa: CASSLVLRGHEQYF
j_gene: TRBJ1-2; abundance: -; v_gene: TRBV15; CDR3aa: CATSRDLALSKGYTF
j_gene: TRBJ2-7; abundance: once; v_gene: TRBV7-2; CDR3aa: CASSPWTSGSLYEQYF
j_gene: TRBJ1-1; abundance: -; v_gene: TRBV9; CDR3aa: CASSAGTGGFEAFF
j_gene: TRBJ2-1; abundance: -; v_gene: TRBV3-1/TRBV3-2; CDR3aa: CASPLAGGRNEQFF
j_gene: TRBJ1-4; abundance: -; v_gene: TRBV6-5; CDR3aa: CASSSAFNEKLFF
j_gene: TRBJ1-5; abundance: -; v_gene: TRBV19; CDR3aa: CASSIGPGNVFQHF
j_gene: TRBJ1-3; abundance: -; v_gene: TRBV18; CDR3aa: CASSPLQGSSGNTIYF
j_gene: TRBJ1-2; abundance: -; v_gene: TRBV29-1; CDR3aa: CSVGKNGGPGGPRGYGYTF
j_gene: TRBJ2-7; abundance: -; v_gene: TRBV3-1/TRBV3-2; CDR3aa: CASSQMGGGEYF
j_gene: TRBJ1-1; abundance: -; v_gene: TRBV9; CDR3aa: CASSGDRGGTEAFF
j_gene: TRBJ1-6; abundance: -; v_gene: TRBV7-3; CDR3aa: CASSTSGRVDSPLHF
j_gene: TRBJ1-5; abundance: -; v_gene: TRBV21-1; CDR3aa: CASSAWTGVLRNQPQHF
j_gene: TRBJ1-6; abundance: -; v_gene: TRBV28; CDR3aa: CASSAGQGNSPLHF
j_gene: TRBJ1-2; abundance: once; v_gene: TRBV9; CDR3aa: CASSVDQGTFYGYTF
j_gene: TRBJ2-3; abundance: -; v_gene: TRBV6-2/TRBV6-3; CDR3aa: CASSYLRGTDTQYF
j_gene: TRBJ2-2; abundance: -; v_gene: TRBV19; CDR3aa: CASSIAPGRLAGAGAGELFF
j_gene: TRBJ2-7; abundance: -; v_gene: TRBV19; CDR3aa: CASSLTGTYEQYF
j_gene: TRBJ1-1; abundance: -; v_gene: TRBV11-2; CDR3aa: CASSLWTDTEAFF
j_gene: TRBJ2-1; abundance: -; v_gene: TRBV11-3; CDR3aa: CASSLNGPLEGEQFF
j_gene: TRBJ1-3; abundance: few; v_gene: TRBV5-1; CDR3aa: CASSLAAGGFSGNTIYF
j_gene: TRBJ2-1; abundance: -; v_gene: TRBV13; CDR3aa: CASSYSPGQGLTEQFF
j_gene: TRBJ1-2; abundance: -; v_gene: TRBV19; CDR3aa: CASTPTRDSLYLGYTF
j_gene: TRBJ1-1; abundance: -; v_gene: TRBV6-5; CDR3aa: CASSYSQGARLAEAFF
j_gene: TRBJ2-2; abundance: once; v_gene: TRBV5-1; CDR3aa: CASSTGGAGTGELFF
j_gene: TRBJ1-6; abundance: -; v_gene: TRBV6-5; CDR3aa: CASSQGAGSPLHF
j_gene: TRBJ2-7; abundance: -; v_gene: TRBV5-1; CDR3aa: CASSSGLGAGEQYF
j_gene: TRBJ2-3; abundance: once; v_gene: TRBV6-6; CDR3aa: CASQGQARTDTQYF
j_gene: TRBJ2-3; abundance: -; v_gene: TRBV5-1; CDR3aa: CASSQEGDTQYF
j_gene: TRBJ1-6; abundance: -; v_gene: TRBV2; CDR3aa: CASRNRSLNSPLHF
j_gene: TRBJ1-1; abundance: -; v_gene: TRBV3-1/TRBV3-2; CDR3aa: CASSGGFMNTEAFF
j_gene: TRBJ2-3; abundance: -; v_gene: TRBV27; CDR3aa: CASSISGGVTDTQYF
j_gene: TRBJ1-2; abundance: -; v_gene: TRBV5-4; CDR3aa: CASSQGQFGYTF
j_gene: TRBJ2-2; abundance: once; v_gene: TRBV6-5; CDR3aa: CAVRRGDANTGELFF